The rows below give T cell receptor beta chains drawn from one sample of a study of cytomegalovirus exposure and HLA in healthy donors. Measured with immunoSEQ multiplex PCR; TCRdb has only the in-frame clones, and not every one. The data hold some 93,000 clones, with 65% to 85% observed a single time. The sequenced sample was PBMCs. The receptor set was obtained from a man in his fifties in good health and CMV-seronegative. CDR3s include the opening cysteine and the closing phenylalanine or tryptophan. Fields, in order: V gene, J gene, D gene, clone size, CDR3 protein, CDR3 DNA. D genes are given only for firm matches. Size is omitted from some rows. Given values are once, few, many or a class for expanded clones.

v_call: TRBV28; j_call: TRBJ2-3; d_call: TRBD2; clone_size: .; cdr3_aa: CASTRGRAGLTDTQYF; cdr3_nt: TGTGCCAGCACCCGCGGGAGGGCCGGTTTGACAGATACGCAGTATTTT
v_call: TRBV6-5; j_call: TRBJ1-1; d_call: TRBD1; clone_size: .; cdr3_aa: CASTSQGYTEAFF; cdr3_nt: TGTGCCAGCACCTCACAGGGGTACACTGAAGCTTTCTTT
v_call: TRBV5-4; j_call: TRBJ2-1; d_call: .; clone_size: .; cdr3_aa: CASSFGVSYNEQFF; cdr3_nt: TGTGCCAGCAGCTTCGGGGTCTCCTACAATGAGCAGTTCTTC
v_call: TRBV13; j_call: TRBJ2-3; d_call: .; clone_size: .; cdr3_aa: CASSLRRISTDTQYF; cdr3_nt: TGTGCCAGCAGCTTAAGGCGGATTAGCACAGATACGCAGTATTTT
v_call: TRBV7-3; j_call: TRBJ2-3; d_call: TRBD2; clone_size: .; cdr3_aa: CASSPSGPVADTQYF; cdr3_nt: TGTGCCAGCAGCCCTAGCGGGCCGGTGGCAGATACGCAGTATTTT
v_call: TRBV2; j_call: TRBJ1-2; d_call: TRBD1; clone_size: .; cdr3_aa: CASSQDRVHYGYTF; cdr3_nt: TGTGCCAGCAGCCAGGACAGGGTTCATTATGGCTACACCTTC
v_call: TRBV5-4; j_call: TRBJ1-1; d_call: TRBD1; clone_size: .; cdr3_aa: CASSSGQGGTEAFF; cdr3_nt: TGTGCCAGCAGCAGCGGACAGGGCGGGACTGAAGCTTTCTTT
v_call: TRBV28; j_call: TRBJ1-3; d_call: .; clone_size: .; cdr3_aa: CASSLPQGNTIYF; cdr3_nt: TGTGCCAGCAGTTTACCCCAAGGAAACACCATATATTTT
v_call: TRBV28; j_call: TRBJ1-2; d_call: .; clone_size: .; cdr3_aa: CASTTPGDYGYTF; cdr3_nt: TGTGCCAGCACCACCCCCGGGGACTATGGCTACACCTTC
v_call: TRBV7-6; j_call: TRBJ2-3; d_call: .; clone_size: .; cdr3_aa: CASSSRGSTDTQYF; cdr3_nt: TGTGCCAGCAGCTCTCGGGGGAGCACAGATACGCAGTATTTT
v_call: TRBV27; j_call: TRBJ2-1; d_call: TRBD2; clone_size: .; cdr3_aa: CASSLSYFRPAGDEQFF; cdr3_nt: TGTGCCAGCAGTTTAAGTTATTTTCGCCCAGCGGGGGATGAGCAGTTCTTC
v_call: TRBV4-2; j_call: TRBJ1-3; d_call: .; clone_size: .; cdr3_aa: CASSQDWLASGNTIYF; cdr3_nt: TGTGCCAGCAGCCAAGATTGGCTGGCCTCTGGAAACACCATATATTTT
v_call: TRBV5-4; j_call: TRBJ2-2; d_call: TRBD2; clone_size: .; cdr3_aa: CASSLAGAAGTSGTGELFF; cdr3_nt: TGTGCCAGCAGCTTGGCAGGGGCTGCCGGGACTAGCGGGACCGGGGAGCTGTTTTTT
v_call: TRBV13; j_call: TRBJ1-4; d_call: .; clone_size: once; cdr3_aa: CASSLAVSSGKLFF; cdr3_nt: TGTGCCAGCAGCTTAGCGGTCTCCTCGGGTAAACTGTTTTTT
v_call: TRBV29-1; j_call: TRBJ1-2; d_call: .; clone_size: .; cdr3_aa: CSVDPGYGGGYTF; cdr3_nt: TGCAGCGTTGACCCAGGGTACGGTGGTGGCTACACCTTC
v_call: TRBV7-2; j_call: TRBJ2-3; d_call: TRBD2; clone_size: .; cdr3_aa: CASSLRLAADTQYF; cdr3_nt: TGTGCCAGCAGCTTAAGGCTAGCGGCAGATACGCAGTATTTT
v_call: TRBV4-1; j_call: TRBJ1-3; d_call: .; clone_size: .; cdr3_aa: CASSQKAGTHGNTIYF; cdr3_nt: TGCGCCAGCAGCCAAAAAGCCGGGACACATGGAAACACCATATATTTT
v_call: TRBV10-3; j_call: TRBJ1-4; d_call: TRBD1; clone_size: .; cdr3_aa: CATRGRTGGATNEKLFF; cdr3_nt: TGTGCCACGAGGGGGCGGACAGGGGGCGCAACTAATGAAAAACTGTTTTTT
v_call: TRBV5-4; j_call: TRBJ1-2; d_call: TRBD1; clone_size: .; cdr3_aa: CASSFDRDSRGYTF; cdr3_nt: TGTGCCAGCAGCTTTGACAGGGACTCTCGTGGCTACACCTTC
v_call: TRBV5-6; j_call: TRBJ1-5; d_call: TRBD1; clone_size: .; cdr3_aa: CASSLYGTGGGGNQPQHF; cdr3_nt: TGTGCCAGCAGCTTGTACGGGACAGGGGGCGGCGGCAATCAGCCCCAGCATTTT
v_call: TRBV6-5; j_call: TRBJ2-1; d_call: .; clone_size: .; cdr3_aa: CASRITLVSDEQFF; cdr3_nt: TGTGCCAGCAGAATAACTTTGGTGTCGGATGAGCAGTTCTTC
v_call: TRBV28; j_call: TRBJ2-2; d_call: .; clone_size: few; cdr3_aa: CASRGGRSTGELFF; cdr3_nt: TGTGCCAGCAGAGGAGGCCGCTCCACCGGGGAGCTGTTTTTT
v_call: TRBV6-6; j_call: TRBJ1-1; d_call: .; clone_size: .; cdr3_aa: CASKASTRDTEAFF; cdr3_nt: TGTGCCAGTAAGGCGAGTACGCGGGACACTGAAGCTTTCTTT
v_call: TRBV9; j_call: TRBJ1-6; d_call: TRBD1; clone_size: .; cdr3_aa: CASSVGTAHSPLHF; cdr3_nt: TGTGCCAGCAGCGTGGGGACAGCCCATTCACCCCTCCACTTT
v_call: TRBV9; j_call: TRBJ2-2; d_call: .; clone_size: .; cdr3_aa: CASSSRGRDTGELFF; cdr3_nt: TGTGCCAGCAGCTCGCGGGGGCGGGACACCGGGGAGCTGTTTTTT
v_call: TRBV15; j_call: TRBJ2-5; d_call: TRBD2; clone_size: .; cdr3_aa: CATSGTSGTQRGETQYF; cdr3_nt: TGTGCCACCTCCGGCACTAGCGGGACCCAGAGGGGGGAGACCCAGTACTTC
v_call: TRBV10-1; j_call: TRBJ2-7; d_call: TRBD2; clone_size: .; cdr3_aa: CASSYVDIRKREASYEQYF; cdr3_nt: TGCGCCAGCAGTTACGTTGACATTCGGAAGCGGGAGGCCTCCTACGAGCAGTACTTC
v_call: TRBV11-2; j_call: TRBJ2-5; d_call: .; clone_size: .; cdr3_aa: CASSLDSTPYF; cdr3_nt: TGTGCCAGCAGTTTGGACTCCACACCTTACTTC
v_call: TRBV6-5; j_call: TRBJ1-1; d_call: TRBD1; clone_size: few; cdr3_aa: CASSLGQVNTEAFF; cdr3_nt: TGTGCCAGCAGCTTGGGACAGGTGAACACTGAAGCTTTCTTT
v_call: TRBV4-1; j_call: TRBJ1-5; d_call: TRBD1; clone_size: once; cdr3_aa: CASSQGTGMGQPQHF; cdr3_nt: TGCGCCAGCAGCCAAGGGACAGGGATGGGTCAGCCCCAGCATTTT
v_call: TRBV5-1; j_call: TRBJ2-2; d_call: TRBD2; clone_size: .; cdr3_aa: CASIGGSANTGELFF; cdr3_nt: TGCGCCAGCATAGGCGGGAGCGCGAACACCGGGGAGCTGTTTTTT
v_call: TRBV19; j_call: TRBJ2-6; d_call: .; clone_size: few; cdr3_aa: CASKGGGAGANVLTF; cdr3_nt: TGTGCCAGTAAAGGAGGGGGGGCTGGGGCCAACGTCCTGACTTTC
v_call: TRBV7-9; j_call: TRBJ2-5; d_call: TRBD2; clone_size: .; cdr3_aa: CASSRRLAGEETQYF; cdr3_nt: TGTGCCAGCAGCCGTAGACTAGCGGGAGAAGAGACCCAGTACTTC
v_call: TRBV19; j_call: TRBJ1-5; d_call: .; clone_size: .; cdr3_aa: CASRPPVSSNQPQHF; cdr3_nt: TGTGCCAGTAGGCCCCCTGTGAGTAGCAATCAGCCCCAGCATTTT
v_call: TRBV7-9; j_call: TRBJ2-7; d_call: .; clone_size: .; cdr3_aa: CASSSWRDEQYF; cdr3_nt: TGTGCCAGCAGCTCATGGAGGGACGAGCAGTACTTC
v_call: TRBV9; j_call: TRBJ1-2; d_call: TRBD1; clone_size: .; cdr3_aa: CASSSETLGTGSYGYTF; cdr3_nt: TGTGCCAGCAGCTCCGAAACCCTCGGGACAGGGAGCTATGGCTACACCTTC
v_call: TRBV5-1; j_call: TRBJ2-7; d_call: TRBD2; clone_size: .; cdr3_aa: CASKGLAGAEQYF; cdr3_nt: TGCGCCAGCAAAGGGCTAGCGGGAGCCGAGCAGTACTTC
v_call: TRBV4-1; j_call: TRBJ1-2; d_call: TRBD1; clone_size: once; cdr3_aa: CASSQDPTGDGYTF; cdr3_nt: TGCGCCAGCAGCCAAGATCCGACAGGGGATGGCTACACCTTC
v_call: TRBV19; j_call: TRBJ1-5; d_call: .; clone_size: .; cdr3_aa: CASSIAGWGNQPQHF; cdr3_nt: TGTGCCAGTAGTATAGCAGGGTGGGGCAATCAGCCCCAGCATTTT
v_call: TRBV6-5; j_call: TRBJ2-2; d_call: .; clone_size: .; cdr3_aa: CASSRRFEGPGELFF; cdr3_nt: TGTGCCAGCAGCCGGAGGTTTGAGGGCCCCGGGGAGCTGTTTTTT
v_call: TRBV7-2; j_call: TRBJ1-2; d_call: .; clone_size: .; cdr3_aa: CASSLVPVSYGYTF; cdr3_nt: TGTGCCAGCAGCTTAGTTCCAGTATCCTATGGCTACACCTTC